The 3 T cell receptor beta chains given below trace back to one sample, sequenced in a study of T-cell memory formation after mild COVID-19. Via MiXCR, TCRdb re-called the 5' RACE reads, giving one row per CDR3 protein. The table lists 150,000 to 200,000 distinct CDR3 sequences, roughly 17% of them singletons. The sample taken for sequencing was PBMCs or a T cell subset sorted from them (not recorded which). Receptors were obtained from an adult woman who had mild COVID-19 (a few samples of this study predate the infection). Cell type and time point are not known.

This sequence joins TRBV7-3 and TRBJ2-1; 8 positions agree with TRBD2. CDR3 size: 15 residues. Germline loops: CDR1 SGHTA, CDR2 FQGTGA. The V and J ends lost 6 bases and 3 bases, in that order; junction bases with no gene match: 7. This CDR3 is CASRNPSGSYNEQFF. The DNA of the CDR3 is TGTGCCAGCAGGAACCCGAGCGGGAGCTACAATGAGCAGTTCTTC.

This clonotype was picked up many times. The chain recombines TRBV20-1 with TRBJ2-7, with 12 bases identical to TRBD1. V lost 3 bases to trimming and J lost 4 bases; unmatched junction nucleotides: 4. The V gene's germline CDR1 is DFQATT and CDR2 SNEGSKA (reference sequence). This CDR3 is 14 amino acids long. The CDR3 DNA sequence: TGCAGTGCTAGGGGGGGACAGGGGGCGTACGAGCAGTACTTC. Its translation is CSARGGQGAYEQYF.

This clonotype occurred a few times. The chain links TRBV24-1 to TRBJ2-5; D is possibly TRBD2 (6 bases). Trimming left V 3 bases short and J 2 bases short, with 12 bases between. Germline assignment: CDR1 KGHDR and CDR2 SFDVKD. There are 15 residues in the CDR3. Written as DNA, the CDR3 is TGTGCCACCAGTGATGGCGGGACGGAACAAGAGACCCAGTACTTC. Amino acids: CATSDGGTEQETQYF.